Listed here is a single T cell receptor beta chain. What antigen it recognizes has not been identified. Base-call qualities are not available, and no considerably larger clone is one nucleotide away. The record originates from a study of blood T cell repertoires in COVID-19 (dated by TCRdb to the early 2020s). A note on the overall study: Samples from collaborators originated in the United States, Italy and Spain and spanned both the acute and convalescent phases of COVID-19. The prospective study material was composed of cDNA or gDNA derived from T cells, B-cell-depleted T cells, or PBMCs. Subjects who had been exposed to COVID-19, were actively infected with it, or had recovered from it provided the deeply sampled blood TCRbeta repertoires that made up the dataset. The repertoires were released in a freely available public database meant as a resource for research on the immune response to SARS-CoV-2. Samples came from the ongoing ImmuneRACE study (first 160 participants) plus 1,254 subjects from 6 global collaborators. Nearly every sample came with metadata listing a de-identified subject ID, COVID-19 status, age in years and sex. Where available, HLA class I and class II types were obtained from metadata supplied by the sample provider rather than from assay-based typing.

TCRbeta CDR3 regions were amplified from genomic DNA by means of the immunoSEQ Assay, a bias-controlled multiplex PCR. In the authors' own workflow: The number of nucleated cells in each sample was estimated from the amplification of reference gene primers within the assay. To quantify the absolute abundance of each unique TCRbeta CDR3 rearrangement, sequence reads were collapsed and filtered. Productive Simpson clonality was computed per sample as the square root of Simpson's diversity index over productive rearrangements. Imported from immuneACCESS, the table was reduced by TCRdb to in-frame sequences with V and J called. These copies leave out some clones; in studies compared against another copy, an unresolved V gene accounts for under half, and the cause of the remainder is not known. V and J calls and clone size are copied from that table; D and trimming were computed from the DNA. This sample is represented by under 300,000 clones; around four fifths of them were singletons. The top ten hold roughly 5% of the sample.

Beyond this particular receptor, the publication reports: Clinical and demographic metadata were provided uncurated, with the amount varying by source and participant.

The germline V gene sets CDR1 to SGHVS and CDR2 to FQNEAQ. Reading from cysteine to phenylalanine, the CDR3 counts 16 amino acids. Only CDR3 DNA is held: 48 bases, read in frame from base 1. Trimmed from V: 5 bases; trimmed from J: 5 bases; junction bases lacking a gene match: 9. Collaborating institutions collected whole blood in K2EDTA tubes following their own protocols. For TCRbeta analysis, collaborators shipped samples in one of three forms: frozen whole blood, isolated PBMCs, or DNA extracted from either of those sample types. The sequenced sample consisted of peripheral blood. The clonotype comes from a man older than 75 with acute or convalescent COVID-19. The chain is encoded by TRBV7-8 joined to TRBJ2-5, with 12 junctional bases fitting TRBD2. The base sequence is TGTGCCAGCAGCCCAGGGACTAGCGGGCTTGTGGAGACCCAGTACTTC. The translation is CASSPGTSGLVETQYF.